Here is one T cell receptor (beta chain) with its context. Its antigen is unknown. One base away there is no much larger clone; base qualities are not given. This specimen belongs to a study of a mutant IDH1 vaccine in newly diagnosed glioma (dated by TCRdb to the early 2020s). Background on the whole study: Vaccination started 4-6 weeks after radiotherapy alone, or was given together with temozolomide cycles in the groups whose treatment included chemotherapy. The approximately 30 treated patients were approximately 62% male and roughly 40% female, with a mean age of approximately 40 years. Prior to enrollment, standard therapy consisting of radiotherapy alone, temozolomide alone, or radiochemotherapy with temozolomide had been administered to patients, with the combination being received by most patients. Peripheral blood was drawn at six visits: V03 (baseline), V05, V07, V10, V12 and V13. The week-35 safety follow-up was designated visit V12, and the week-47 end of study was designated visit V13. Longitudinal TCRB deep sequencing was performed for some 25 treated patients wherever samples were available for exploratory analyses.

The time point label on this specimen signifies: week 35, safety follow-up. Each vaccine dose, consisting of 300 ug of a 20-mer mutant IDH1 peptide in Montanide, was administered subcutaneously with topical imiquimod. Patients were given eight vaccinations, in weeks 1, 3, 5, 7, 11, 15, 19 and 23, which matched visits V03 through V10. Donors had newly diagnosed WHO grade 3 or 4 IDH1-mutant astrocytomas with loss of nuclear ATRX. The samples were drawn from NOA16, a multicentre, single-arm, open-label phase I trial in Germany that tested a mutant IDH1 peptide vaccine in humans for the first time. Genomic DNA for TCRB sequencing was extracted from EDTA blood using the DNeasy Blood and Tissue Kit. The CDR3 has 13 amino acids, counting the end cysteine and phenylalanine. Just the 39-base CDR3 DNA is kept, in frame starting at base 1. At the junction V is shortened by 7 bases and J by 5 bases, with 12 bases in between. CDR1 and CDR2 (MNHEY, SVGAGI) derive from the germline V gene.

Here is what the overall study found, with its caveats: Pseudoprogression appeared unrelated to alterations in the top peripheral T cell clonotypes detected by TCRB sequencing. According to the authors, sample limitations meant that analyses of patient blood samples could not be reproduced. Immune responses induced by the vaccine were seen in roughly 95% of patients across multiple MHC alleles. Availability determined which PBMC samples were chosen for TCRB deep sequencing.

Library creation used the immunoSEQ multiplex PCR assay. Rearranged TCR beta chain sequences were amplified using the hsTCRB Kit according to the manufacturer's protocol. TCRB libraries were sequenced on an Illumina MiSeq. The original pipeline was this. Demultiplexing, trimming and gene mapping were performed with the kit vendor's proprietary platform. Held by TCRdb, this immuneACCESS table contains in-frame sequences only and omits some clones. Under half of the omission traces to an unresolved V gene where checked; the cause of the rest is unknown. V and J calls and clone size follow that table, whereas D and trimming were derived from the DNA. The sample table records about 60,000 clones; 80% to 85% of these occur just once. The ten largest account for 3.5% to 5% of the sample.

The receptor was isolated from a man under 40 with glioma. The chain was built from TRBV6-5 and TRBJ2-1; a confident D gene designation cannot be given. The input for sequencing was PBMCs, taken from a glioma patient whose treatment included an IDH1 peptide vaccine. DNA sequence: TGTGCCAGCAACGGTTGGGCTAACAATGAGCAGTTCTTC. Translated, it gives CASNGWANNEQFF.